This T cell receptor beta chain was recovered during a study of CD8+ T cells in alopecia areata. cDNA reverse transcribed from extracted RNA served as the sequencing template. Here immunoSEQ multiplex PCR was the method, and the copy in TCRdb shows in-frame clones only, minus some. The data show 150,000 to 200,000 clones, approximately 50% seen once. Noted treatment: oral pan-JAK inhibitor, 5-10 mg twice daily. The origin of this receptor is a human donor with alopecia areata. This sample comprised CD8+ T cells sorted from blood, obtained around week 54, from a patient treated with tofacitinib.

The CDR3 loop reads CASSYLVQETQYF. CDR3 nucleotide sequence: TGTGCCAGCAGTTACCTAGTCCAAGAGACCCAGTACTTC. The J gene is TRBJ2-5, the V gene TRBV6-5; D is ambiguous. Per germline, CDR1 MNHEY and CDR2 SVGAGI. The V end was cut by 2 bases, the J end by 1 base, with 5 bases between. The CDR3 runs to 13 residues.